A single sample gave rise to the 18 T cell receptor beta chains below, sequenced in a study of regulatory T cells in long-lasting Graves disease. Sequencing libraries for TCR beta were prepared with iRepertoire HTBI primers and Arm-PCR of CDR3 regions. TCRdb itself ran the multiplex PCR reads through MiXCR, one entry per CDR3 protein. This table has about 460,000 distinct CDR3 sequences, approximately 23% appearing once. Time point given: persistent/refractory GD, antithyroid drugs over 5 years with positive TRAb. TCR sequences were obtained from RNA taken from PBMCs. This sample comprised peripheral blood mononuclear cells (PBMCs), obtained when the disease was refractory, from a patient treated with antithyroid drugs. The receptors were gathered from a female donor with Graves disease.

J is TRBJ2-5 and V is TRBV7-8; 7 nucleotides match TRBD2. The CDR3 runs to 14 residues. CDR1 and CDR2 (germline): SGHVS, FQNEAQ. V gave up 1 base and J gave up 7 bases; unmatched junction bases: 6. CDR3 nucleotide sequence: TGTGCCAGCAGCTTAGGGGGGGGTGGGGTGACCCAGTACTTC. Protein: CASSLGGGGVTQYF.

The V and J genes are TRBV29-1 and TRBJ2-7, with D possibly TRBD1 on 7 matching bases. V was cut by 6 bases and J by 0 bases, with 12 bases left in between. Germline lookup yields CDR1 SQVTM and CDR2 ANQGSEA. The CDR3 runs 13 residues. The CDR3 bases are TGCAGCGTGGCGGGACAGAGCTCCTACGAGCAGTACTTC. Translation gives CSVAGQSSYEQYF.

This clonotype was observed many times. This chain links TRBV6-5 with TRBJ2-5; 11 nucleotides agree with TRBD2. The V and J ends lost 0 bases and 4 bases, in that order; junction bases with no gene match: 4. Germline loops: CDR1 MNHEY, CDR2 SVGAGI. The CDR3 is 16 amino acids. The CDR3 sequence is CASSYSTSGVGETQYF. For the CDR3, the DNA is TGTGCCAGCAGTTACTCGACTAGCGGGGTGGGAGAGACCCAGTACTTC.

In this sample, this clonotype turned up many times. The chain combines TRBV6-5 with TRBJ2-5; 15 nucleotides agree with TRBD2. V was pared by 4 bases and J by 2 bases, with 5 bases of the junction left unmatched. This CDR3 contains 17 residues. Germline CDR1 is MNHEY and CDR2 is SVGAGI. CDR3 nucleotide sequence: TGTGCCAGCAGTTTTTCCGGGACTAGCGGGGGGCAAGAGACCCAGTACTTC. It translates to CASSFSGTSGGQETQYF.

This clonotype occurred a few times. J is TRBJ2-7 and V is TRBV29-1; D is uncertain. V was trimmed by 0 bases and J by 0 bases, leaving 9 bases between them. This CDR3 is 14 amino acids long. In germline, CDR1 is SQVTM, CDR2 ANQGSEA. As DNA, the CDR3 is TGCAGCGTTGAAGATCTGCGGTTCTCCTACGAGCAGTACTTC. Its translation is CSVEDLRFSYEQYF.

This clonotype was seen a handful of times. The CDR3 DNA sequence: TGCAGTGCTAGAGATCATAGCGGGCTAGGGAGTTCCGGGGAGCTGTTTTTT. Translated: CSARDHSGLGSSGELFF. The J gene is TRBJ2-2, the V gene TRBV20-1, with 7 bases lining up with TRBD2. With V trimmed by 0 bases and J by 6 bases, 13 bases remained unmatched. The CDR3 has 17 amino acids. Per the germline V gene, CDR1 is DFQATT and CDR2 is SNEGSKA (reference sequence).

This clonotype was seen at least ten times. This rearrangement joins TRBV11-2 to TRBJ1-1; 7 bases are a match to TRBD1. This CDR3 region has 16 residues. Trimming at V came to 3 bases and at J to 3 bases, leaving 10 bases not matched to a gene. The germline V gene has CDR1 SGHAT and CDR2 FQNNGV. CDR3 region: CASSLKPDRSYTEAFF. CDR3 in DNA: TGTGCCAGCAGCTTGAAACCGGACAGGAGTTACACTGAAGCTTTCTTT.

This clonotype was counted between two and nine times. The chain has TRBV27 and TRBJ1-2, with D perhaps matching TRBD1 (5 bases). Germline assignment: CDR1 MNHEY and CDR2 SMNVEV (reference sequence). CDR3 length equals 12 residues. V shed 4 bases and J shed 8 bases, with 11 bases lying between them. Here the CDR3 reads CASSSGLSGYTF. CDR3 coding DNA: TGTGCCAGCAGTTCGGGACTCTCGGGCTACACCTTC.

This chain connects TRBV5-8 to TRBJ1-5; TRBD1 agrees at 8 bases. Germline assignment: CDR1 SGHTS and CDR2 YDEGEE. V was clipped by 4 bases and J by 7 bases; unmatched bases: 10. This CDR3 is built from 15 residues. The CDR3 loop reads CASSRTVDRAQPQHF. The CDR3 bases are TGTGCCAGCAGCCGGACCGTGGACAGGGCGCAGCCCCAGCATTTT.

V and J are TRBV11-1 and TRBJ2-7, with TRBD2 as a possible D gene (5 bases). Trimming took off 0 bases at V and 5 bases at J, with 14 bases between the two ends. Germline-derived CDR1 and CDR2 are SGHAT and FQDESV (reference sequence). This CDR3 is 15 amino acids long. This CDR3 reads CASSLAPGKPNEQYF. Here the CDR3 DNA reads TGTGCCAGCAGCTTAGCGCCGGGGAAGCCCAACGAGCAGTACTTC.

The chain's CDR3 is CSARDRADTSSYNSPLHF. CDR3 bases: TGCAGTGCTAGAGATCGGGCGGACACGAGCTCCTATAATTCACCCCTCCACTTT. The J gene is TRBJ1-6, the V gene TRBV20-1, with D maybe TRBD1 (5 bases). Germline loops: CDR1 DFQATT, CDR2 SNEGSKA (reference sequence). This CDR3 spans 18 amino acids. Trimming took 0 bases from V and 0 from J, leaving 15 bases between them.

The rearrangement joins TRBV7-2 to TRBJ2-7, with 7 bases matching TRBD1. CDR1 SGHTA and CDR2 FQGNSA come from the germline V gene. This CDR3 is built from 16 residues. Trimming cost V 1 base and J 7 bases; bases outside gene matches: 13. The CDR3 is CASSLVPGQTIPEQYF. The CDR3 DNA follows: TGTGCCAGCAGCTTAGTCCCGGGACAGACGATTCCAGAGCAGTACTTC.

V usage is TRBV7-3 and J usage is TRBJ2-2, with 9 positions matching TRBD1. The CDR3 is 16 amino acids. Germline V gene data show CDR1 as SGHTA and CDR2 as FQGTGA. J gave up 1 base and V 5 bases, and 5 bases lay outside the gene matches. As DNA, the CDR3 is TGTGCCAGCAGCGCCGGACAGGGGATGAACACCGGGGAGCTGTTTTTT. Translated, it gives CASSAGQGMNTGELFF.

This clonotype was counted many times. This chain connects TRBV12-3 or TRBV12-4 to TRBJ1-2, with TRBD1 matching 10 bases. After removal of 0 bases from V and 8 bases from J, the junction contained 6 bases not matched to a gene. The CDR3 loop spans 15 amino acids. The CDR3 here is CASSLAAGTGVGYTF. In DNA form, the CDR3 reads TGTGCCAGCAGTTTAGCCGCCGGGACAGGGGTCGGCTACACCTTC.

J is TRBJ1-5 and V is TRBV6-1; no reliable D call. The CDR3 sequence is 14 residues long. V lost 5 bases, J lost 0 bases, and 8 bases lay in between. Germline V gives CDR1 MNHNS, CDR2 SASEGT. CDR3 amino acids: CASSRPDSNQPQHF. For the CDR3, the DNA is TGTGCCAGCAGTAGGCCAGATAGCAATCAGCCCCAGCATTTT.

Here the CDR3 DNA reads TGTGCCAGCAGCTGGGACAGGGGTTCCACCGGGGAGCTGTTTTTT. Residues: CASSWDRGSTGELFF. The chain combines TRBV3-1 with TRBJ2-2, with 10 bases fitting TRBD1. The CDR3 is 15 residues long. Germline trimming cut 5 bases from V and 4 bases from J; bases unmatched to any gene: 4. Germline-derived CDR1 and CDR2 are LGHDT and YNNKEL (reference sequence).

The chain uses TRBV4-1 and TRBJ2-2; D possibly matches TRBD1 or TRBD2 (7 bases each). This CDR3 comprises 17 residues. Germline V gene sequence: CDR1 MGHRA, CDR2 YSYEKL. Trimming took off 2 bases at V and 6 bases at J, with 19 bases between the two ends. The CDR3 loop reads CASSQHTQGGRSGELFF. The CDR3 nucleotides read TGCGCCAGCAGCCAACATACTCAGGGGGGGCGGTCCGGGGAGCTGTTTTTT.

The sample holds many counts of this clonotype. The V gene is TRBV6-1, the J gene TRBJ2-7; tentative D call: TRBD2 (6 bases). Trimming left V 7 bases short and J 3 bases short, with 16 bases between. The CDR3 is 14 residues long. The V gene's germline CDR1 is MNHNS and CDR2 SASEGT. The CDR3 spells CASTREKLYYEQYF. As DNA, the CDR3 is TGTGCCAGCACCCGGGAGAAACTGTACTACGAGCAGTACTTC.